These 20 T cell receptor beta chains were sequenced from one sample in a study of regulatory T cells in long-lasting Graves disease. Building of the TCR beta libraries involved iRepertoire HTBI primers and Arm-PCR of CDR3 regions. MiXCR, applied by TCRdb to the multiplex PCR reads, yields one record per CDR3 protein. The profile covers under 800,000 distinct CDR3 sequences, with approximately 15% appearing a single time and around 18% taken by the ten largest. Time point reported: newly diagnosed GD, antithyroid drugs for less than 3 months. The TCR library was prepared using RNA isolated from PBMCs. The same sample was also used in a study of T cells in Graves' hyperthyroidism and ophthalmopathy.

This specimen was peripheral blood mononuclear cells (PBMCs), taken at new diagnosis, from a patient treated with antithyroid drugs. These receptors were taken from a woman in her thirties with Graves disease.

This clonotype was seen at least ten times. The chain carries TRBV28 and TRBJ1-4, with a weak D call TRBD1 (5 bases). Trimming stripped 4 bases from V and 4 bases from J, with 10 bases between. This CDR3 spans 14 amino acids. The germline gives CDR1 MDHEN, CDR2 SYDVKM. The CDR3, as DNA: TGTGCCAGCAGTTCTTCAGGGTTTAATGAAAAACTGTTTTTT. Residues: CASSSSGFNEKLFF.

This clonotype was detected a few times. The chain employs TRBV20-1 and TRBJ2-7; 10 bases map to TRBD2. Looked up from germline, CDR1 is DFQATT and CDR2 is SNEGSKA (reference sequence). This CDR3 is built from 15 residues. The V gene end was trimmed by 6 bases and the J gene end by 2 bases; junction bases not matched to a gene: 10. In nucleotides, the CDR3 is TGCAGTGCGCCCTCTAGGACTAGCGGAACCTACGAGCAGTACTTC. It yields the protein CSAPSRTSGTYEQYF.

This clonotype occurred many times. This chain joins TRBV2 and TRBJ1-6; 7 bases match TRBD1. The germline gives CDR1 SNHLY, CDR2 FYNNEI. V was clipped by 7 bases and J by 7 bases; unmatched bases: 13. The CDR3 runs 16 residues. For the CDR3, the DNA is TGTGCCAGCAATTGGATGGGGACAGAATCGAATTCACCCCTCCACTTT. Protein product: CASNWMGTESNSPLHF. The full variable domain, completed using reference TRBV2 and TRBJ1-6, is EPEVTQTPSHQVTQMGQEVILRCVPISNHLYFYWYRQILGQKVEFLVSFYNNEISEKSEIFDDQFSVERPDGSNFTLKIRSTKLEDSAMYFCASNWMGTESNSPLHFGNGTRLTVT.

This clonotype was detected ten times or more. The V call is TRBV30, the J call TRBJ1-4; TRBD1 matches 8 bases. The V and J ends lost 4 bases and 11 bases, in that order; junction bases with no gene match: 9. This CDR3 has 13 amino acids. CDR1 is GTSNPN, CDR2 SVGIG, per germline (reference sequence). CDR3 protein: CAWMDRDSNKLFF. The DNA for the CDR3 is TGTGCCTGGATGGACAGGGACTCGAACAAACTGTTTTTT.

This clonotype has a count of ten or more. The chain recombines TRBV18 with TRBJ1-1; no clear D gene. This CDR3 contains 13 residues. CDR1 KGHSH and CDR2 LQKENI come from the germline V gene. V lost 8 bases, J lost 0 bases, and 10 bases lay in between. CDR3 protein: CASSLNMNTEAFF. Here the CDR3 DNA reads TGTGCCAGCAGCTTAAACATGAACACTGAAGCTTTCTTT. The full variable domain, with the rest looked up from reference TRBV18 and TRBJ1-1, is NAGVMQNPRHLVRRRGQEARLRCSPMKGHSHVYWYRQLPEEGLKFMVYLQKENIIDESGMPKERFSAEFPKEGPSILRIQQVVRGDSAAYFCASSLNMNTEAFFGQGTRLTVV.

This clonotype was observed at least ten times. The chain joins TRBV12-3 or TRBV12-4 to TRBJ1-1; D call uncertain. With 3 bases removed from V and 11 bases from J, the gap between germline ends came to 16 bases. CDR3 length: 13 residues. CDR3 protein: CASSFGVQVEAFF. The CDR3 DNA sequence: TGTGCCAGCAGTTTCGGGGTCCAGGTGGAGGCTTTCTTT.

This clonotype appeared many times. The V call is TRBV28, the J call TRBJ2-7; the D gene could be TRBD1 or TRBD2 (5 bases each). The length of the CDR3 is 13 residues. Looked up from germline, CDR1 is MDHEN and CDR2 is SYDVKM. The germline V and J ends were trimmed by 2 bases and 6 bases, with 11 bases remaining between them. The chain's CDR3 is CASSLSPGAEQYF. Here the CDR3 DNA reads TGTGCCAGCAGTTTAAGTCCCGGGGCCGAGCAGTACTTC.

This clonotype was observed many times. The chain is built from TRBV5-5 and TRBJ1-2, with D unresolved. The CDR3 runs 13 residues. Germline V gene sequence: CDR1 SGHKS, CDR2 YYEKEE (reference sequence). Trimming took 2 bases from V and 5 from J, leaving 10 bases between them. The CDR3 DNA is TGTGCCAGCAGCTTTACCGAGAGGTATGGCTACACCTTC. Translation: CASSFTERYGYTF.

There are a few counts of this clonotype. This chain uses TRBV20-1 with TRBJ2-3; 16 nucleotides line up with TRBD2. V was clipped by 3 bases and J by 6 bases; unmatched bases: 6. This CDR3 spans 16 amino acids. Germline loops: CDR1 DFQATT, CDR2 SNEGSKA (reference sequence). The CDR3 region is CSASEGTSGRGDTQYF. In nucleotides, the CDR3 is TGCAGTGCTAGTGAGGGGACTAGCGGGAGGGGCGATACGCAGTATTTT.

This clonotype was seen only a few times. V gene TRBV24-1 combines with J gene TRBJ2-1; 8 bases agree with TRBD1. This CDR3 is 15 amino acids long. Germline V gene data show CDR1 as KGHDR and CDR2 as SFDVKD. The V and J ends lost 2 bases and 8 bases, in that order; junction bases with no gene match: 7. CDR3 sequence reads: CATSDSGQGEDEQFF. The DNA for the CDR3 is TGTGCCACCAGTGATTCTGGACAGGGTGAAGATGAGCAGTTCTTC.

In its sample, this clonotype was seen many times. The V call is TRBV28, the J call TRBJ2-1, with 10 positions matching TRBD1. J gave up 6 bases and V 5 bases, and 7 bases lay outside the gene matches. The CDR3 has 15 residues. The V gene's germline CDR1 is MDHEN and CDR2 SYDVKM. DNA for the CDR3: TGTGCCAGCAGTAGGGGCGGGACAGGGGCCAATGAGCAGTTCTTC. Its protein is CASSRGGTGANEQFF.

This chain joins TRBV24-1 and TRBJ2-3; a weak D match, TRBD2 (6 bases). Germline CDR1 KGHDR, CDR2 SFDVKD. This CDR3 has 15 amino acids. Deletions cut 1 base from V and 6 bases from J, with 13 bases between. This CDR3 reads CATSDLTHGGDTQYF. CDR3 sequence (DNA): TGTGCCACCAGTGATTTAACCCACGGAGGGGATACGCAGTATTTT.

The V and J genes are TRBV13 and TRBJ1-2, with 7 bases identical to TRBD1. The germline V gene encodes CDR1 PRHDT and CDR2 FYEKMQ (reference sequence). The CDR3 is 15 residues long. V was clipped by 0 bases and J by 4 bases; unmatched bases: 5. The CDR3 spells CASSLGQGSGYGYTF. The CDR3 region has the DNA TGTGCCAGCAGCTTAGGACAGGGGAGCGGCTATGGCTACACCTTC.

The V call is TRBV18, the J call TRBJ1-4; no reliable D call. The CDR3 has 15 residues. Germline V gene data show CDR1 as KGHSH and CDR2 as LQKENI. Trimming took 3 bases from V and 3 from J, leaving 11 bases between them. The CDR3 nucleotides are TGTGCCAGCTCACCCGTGGCCGAGCCTAATGAAAAACTGTTTTTT. Protein: CASSPVAEPNEKLFF.

The table lists this clonotype with many counts. The chain carries TRBV10-3 and TRBJ1-6, with D hard to call. This CDR3 has 14 residues. The V end was cut by 2 bases, the J end by 6 bases, with 8 bases between. Germline-derived CDR1 and CDR2 are ENHRY and SYGVKD. CDR3 loop: CAISESMGNSPLHF. The CDR3 DNA is TGTGCCATCAGTGAGAGTATGGGTAATTCACCCCTCCACTTT.

This clonotype was seen repeatedly, ten times or more. The chain is built from TRBV20-1 and TRBJ1-5; possibly TRBD1 for D (5 bases). V was pared by 6 bases and J by 6 bases, with 15 bases between. The CDR3 has 13 amino acids. The V gene's germline CDR1 is DFQATT and CDR2 SNEGSKA (reference sequence). The CDR3, as DNA: TGCAGTGCCCTGAGAGGCGGGGGTCAGCCCCAGCATTTT. This gives the protein CSALRGGGQPQHF.

This clonotype was seen more than once but under ten times. The V gene is TRBV27, the J gene TRBJ2-1; TRBD1 matches 9 bases. Germline lookup yields CDR1 MNHEY and CDR2 SMNVEV (reference sequence). The CDR3 totals 16 residues. J gave up 4 bases and V 1 base, and 5 bases lay outside the gene matches. The CDR3 nucleotides are TGTGCCAGCAGTTTATGGGGACAGGGCACGTACAATGAGCAGTTCTTC. It yields the protein CASSLWGQGTYNEQFF.

A few counts support this clonotype. V is TRBV20-1 and J is TRBJ2-1; 15 bases map to TRBD2. Germline CDR1 reads DFQATT; CDR2 reads SNEGSKA (reference sequence). Losses at the gene ends were 0 bases for V and 0 bases for J; bases not matched to a gene: 3. CDR3 size: 18 residues. The chain's CDR3 is CSARDLGLAGGSYNEQFF. Here the CDR3 DNA reads TGCAGTGCTAGAGATCTGGGACTAGCGGGAGGCTCCTACAATGAGCAGTTCTTC.

This clonotype was observed a few times. The chain carries TRBV27 and TRBJ1-5; perhaps TRBD1 as D (6 bases). This CDR3 comprises 15 residues. The V end lost 5 bases, the J end lost 5 bases, and 16 bases lay between the germline ends. CDR1 and CDR2 from the germline V gene are MNHEY and SMNVEV (reference sequence). CDR3 coding DNA: TGTGCCAGCAGTCCGACAGGACAAGCCTATCAGCCCCAGCATTTT. Translating it yields CASSPTGQAYQPQHF.

The V and J genes are TRBV3-1 and TRBJ1-2; 9 bases align to TRBD1. The CDR3 loop spans 15 amino acids. With V trimmed by 1 base and J by 2 bases, 2 bases remained unmatched. CDR1 and CDR2 (germline): LGHDT, YNNKEL (reference sequence). The CDR3 loop is CASSQGDRDNYGYTF. CDR3 DNA: TGTGCCAGCAGCCAAGGGGACAGGGACAACTATGGCTACACCTTC.